This T cell receptor beta chain was sequenced during a study of molecular identifiers for immune sequencing clone quantification. TCRdb recomputed calls from the PCR reads with MiXCR, one row per CDR3 protein. Seen here are 85,000 to 100,000 distinct CDR3 sequences, roughly 21% observed once, and the top ten hold more than 1%. This clonotype was found many times. V lost 3 bases and J lost 3, with 6 bases in between. The CDR3 extends over 12 amino acids. The V gene's germline CDR1 is WNHNN and CDR2 SYGVQD (reference sequence). V and J are TRBV10-1 and TRBJ2-7; maybe TRBD2 (5 bases). This clonotype originated in a human donor in good health. Some libraries in this study had Jurkat cell RNA spiked in. Source material: naive CD8+ T cells from blood, with Jurkat cell RNA spiked in. Subset in this sample: FACS-sorted CD8+CD4-CCR7+CD45RA+ naive T cells. The CDR3 sequence is CASSDGSYEQYF. CDR3 coding DNA: TGCGCCAGCAGTGATGGGAGCTACGAGCAGTACTTC.